Included here is one TCR beta chain sequence, with context. Per the germline V gene, CDR1 is SGHTA and CDR2 is FQGNSA. CDR3 size: 15 residues. V shed 2 bases, J shed 7 bases, and the junction held 6 bases outside the gene matches. TCRdb reprocessed the reads with MiXCR, giving one entry per CDR3 protein. This sample has around 740,000 distinct CDR3 sequences, with roughly a third found just once. This entry is derived from a study of T cell repertoires in cytomegalovirus infection. Overall study: In public TCR beta signatures, there were indications of both CMV infection and matching HLA type.

The chain employs TRBV7-2 and TRBJ2-1; 9 positions agree with TRBD2. Sequenced input: PBMCs. This sequence originates from a human donor in good health (CMV status not recorded). Some clones in this sample may be carry-over from other donors' samples. In DNA form, the CDR3 reads TGTGCCAGCAGCTTATTCGCGGGGGGGGGGAATGAGCAGTTCTTC. As protein: CASSLFAGGGNEQFF.